This T cell receptor (beta chain) stems from a study of T cell changes during pregnancy in multiple sclerosis (dated by TCRdb to the late 2010s). General notes on the study: The study looked at changes in the T cell repertoire across pregnancy in women with multiple sclerosis.

As regards this clone: What antigen it recognizes has not been identified. Base qualities were left out, and no much larger clone turns up one base away.

The protocol used for the library was the immunoSEQ multiplex PCR assay. What TCRdb holds here is the immuneACCESS table cut down to in-frame rearrangements. Part of the clones is not present; checked against another copy, under half of the missing clones reflect an unresolved V gene, and the others are unexplained. The sample table records 90,000 or so clones; 92% of these occur just once. Of the sample, 1.5% to 1.9% falls within the top ten clones. The CDR3 sequence holds 15 residues, the cysteine and phenylalanine included. Only the CDR3 DNA is retained, 45 bases long and in frame from the first base. For CDR1 and CDR2, the germline V gene (reference sequence) lists PRHDT and FYEKMQ. Germline trimming: 7 bases from V, 7 bases from J; junction bases outside gene matches: 12.

The V and J segments used are TRBV13 and TRBJ2-1, and 8 junction bases match TRBD2. This receptor was identified in a female donor with multiple sclerosis, enrolled in a pregnancy study. The sequencing used peripheral blood, collected in the first trimester of pregnancy. The CDR3 sequence is CASTVGTRRWNEQFF. Read as DNA, the sequence is TGTGCCAGCACCGTGGGGACTAGGAGATGGAATGAGCAGTTCTTC.